Listed below are T cell receptor beta chains from one sample, sequenced in a study of shared clonotypes between healthy human individuals. TCRdb's table, derived via immunoSEQ multiplex PCR, lists solely in-frame clones and lacks some. The table includes fewer than 200,000 clones, 85% to 95% detected once. Sequenced sample: naive CD4+ T cells sorted from blood. The receptors were sampled from a woman in her twenties or thirties in good health. Both conserved end residues are part of each CDR3.

TRBJ2-7 TRBV6-6 CASSLEDPSYEQYF
TRBJ2-7 TRBV2 CASSADRGDEQYF
TRBJ2-7 TRBV7-9 CASSFLWDGNYEQYF
TRBJ2-7 TRBV2 CASSEVSGRGYEQYF
TRBJ1-5 TRBV19 CASSIHRRGINQPQHF
TRBJ1-1 TRBV28 CASSYLRTEAFF
TRBJ2-7 TRBV6-5 CASSRGGQGYEQYF
TRBJ2-7 TRBV7-9 CASSISGRGYEQYF
TRBJ2-3 TRBV2 CASSGLAETDTQYF
TRBJ2-7 TRBV23-1 CASSRGVRHSYEQYF
TRBJ2-7 TRBV5-1 CASSPDGGGRSYEQYF
TRBJ1-5 TRBV23-1 CASSQRQPQHF
TRBJ1-5 TRBV6-1 CASSDSVRNQPQHF
TRBJ2-2 TRBV6-4 CASTQTSSTGELFF